A selection of T cell receptor beta chains follows, all from one sample in a study of T cell repertoires in cytomegalovirus infection. TCRdb ran MiXCR on the reads and lists one entry per CDR3 protein. The table includes around 320,000 distinct CDR3 sequences, 9.5% detected once. The source material was PBMCs. Source of these receptors: a human donor in good health (CMV status not recorded). Some clones in this sample may be carry-over from other donors' samples. The CDR3 runs from the conserved cysteine through the conserved F or W. A D gene is named only where the DNA matches it firmly. The listing skips clone size in some rows; elsewhere it reads once, few, many or a size class.

d_gene	v_gene	abundance	j_gene	CDR3nt	CDR3aa
.	TRBV7-2	many	TRBJ1-1	TGTGCCAGCAGCTTAGAAATTATGGTCTCGATTACAGAGAACACTGAAGCTTTCTTT	CASSLEIMVSITENTEAFF
.	TRBV7-9	many	TRBJ1-2	TGTGCCAGCACCTACGGTGGGATCGCCGGGCACTATGGCTACACCTTC	CASTYGGIAGHYGYTF
TRBD1	TRBV7-4	few	TRBJ1-5	TGTGCCAGCAGCTTTGACTTAGGGGGCTGGGGCAATCAGCCCCAGCATTTT	CASSFDLGGWGNQPQHF
TRBD2	TRBV9	many	TRBJ2-1	TGTGCCAGCAGCGCCGAAGCGGGAGAGTCCTACAATGAGCAGTTCTTC	CASSAEAGESYNEQFF
TRBD2	TRBV4-2	.	TRBJ2-2	TGTGCCAGCAGCCAAGGGGACGGGAGGGCCGGCACCGGGGAGCTGTTTTTT	CASSQGDGRAGTGELFF
TRBD1	TRBV6-8	.	TRBJ2-7	TGTGCCAGCAGTGGGACAGGCGGTCACAATGAGCAGTACTTC	CASSGTGGHNEQYF
TRBD1	TRBV7-2	many	TRBJ2-3	TGTGCCAGCAGCTGGACAGGGTTTGTTGATACGCAGTATTTT	CASSWTGFVDTQYF
TRBD1	TRBV7-9	many	TRBJ1-2	TGTGCCAGCAGCCTTCAGGGCGGGACAGGATATGGCTACACCTTC	CASSLQGGTGYGYTF
.	TRBV7-2	many	TRBJ2-2	TGTGCCAGCAGCTCATACAGAAACACCGGGGAGCTGTTTTTT	CASSSYRNTGELFF
.	TRBV7-8	many	TRBJ1-1	TGTGCCAGCAGCGGGGGGCTAATGAACACTGAAGCTTTCTTT	CASSGGLMNTEAFF
TRBD2	TRBV6-2/TRBV6-3	.	TRBJ2-1	TGTGCCAGCAATACCGGGGGGTCTGAGCAGTTCTTC	CASNTGGSEQFF
.	TRBV29-1	few	TRBJ2-3	TGCAGCGTTCTATTATCGGGGGATACGCAGTATTTT	CSVLLSGDTQYF
TRBD2	TRBV7-2	.	TRBJ2-1	TGTGCCAGCAGGCCAGCGGGAGGGATCTACAATGAGCAGTTCTTC	CASRPAGGIYNEQFF
.	TRBV7-2	many	TRBJ1-1	TGTGCCAGCAGCTTCGGCCAGGGGAACACTGAAGCTTTCTTT	CASSFGQGNTEAFF
TRBD1	TRBV19	many	TRBJ2-1	TGTGCCAGTACCCTGGACAGGTCGTCCCACAATGAGCAGTTCTTC	CASTLDRSSHNEQFF
.	TRBV7-2	many	TRBJ1-3	TGTGCCAGCAGCCCTAGCGGCGGAAACACCATATATTTT	CASSPSGGNTIYF
.	TRBV20-1	.	TRBJ2-1	TGCAGTGCCCCCCGGGGCTATGAGCAGTTCTTC	CSAPRGYEQFF